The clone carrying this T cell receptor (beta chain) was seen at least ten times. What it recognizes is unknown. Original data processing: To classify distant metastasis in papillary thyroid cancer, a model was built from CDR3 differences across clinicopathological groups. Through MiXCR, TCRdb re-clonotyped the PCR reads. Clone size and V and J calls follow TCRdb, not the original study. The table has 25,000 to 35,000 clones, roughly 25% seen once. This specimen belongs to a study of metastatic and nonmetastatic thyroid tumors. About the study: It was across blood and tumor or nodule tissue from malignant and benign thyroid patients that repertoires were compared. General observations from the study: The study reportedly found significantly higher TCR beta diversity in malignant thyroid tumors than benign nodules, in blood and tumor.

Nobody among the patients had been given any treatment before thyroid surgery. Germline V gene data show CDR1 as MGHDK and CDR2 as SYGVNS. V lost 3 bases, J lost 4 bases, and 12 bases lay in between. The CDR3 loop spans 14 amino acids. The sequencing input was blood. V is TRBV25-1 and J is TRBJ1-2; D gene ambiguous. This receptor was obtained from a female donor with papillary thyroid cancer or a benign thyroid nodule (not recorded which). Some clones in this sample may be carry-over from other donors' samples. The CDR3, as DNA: TGTGCCAGCAGTGATCCCACACCACCCTATGGCTACACCTTC. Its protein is CASSDPTPPYGYTF.